This entry is about one TCR beta chain. Antigen unknown. The data were obtained in a study of beta chain features in type 1 diabetes. General study results and limits: Researchers report that Type 1 diabetes patients had moderately but significantly shorter TCRB CDR3s across all four CD4+ subsets. Since sequencing was performed on cDNA, cells with high TCR expression could be over-represented.

What was sequenced were expressed TCRB transcripts, since all of the isolated RNA had been reverse transcribed. Data came from immunoSEQ multiplex PCR; TCRdb stores just in-frame clones and leaves some out. The table has roughly 240,000 clones, 68% seen once; the top ten hold around 0.05%. V lost 2 bases and J 7 bases, leaving 4 bases between the germline ends. Per the germline V gene, CDR1 is SGHDN and CDR2 is FVKESK. This CDR3 contains 11 residues. Using CD45RO/CCR7/CD25/CD127/CD95/CD27, CD4+ naive, central memory, regulatory and stem cell-like memory cells were sorted. The purity of all sorted populations exceeded 95%.

The clonotype was recovered from a man under 40 in good health. The sequenced sample was naive CD4+ T cells from blood. J is TRBJ2-3 and V is TRBV14; D not resolved. CDR3 DNA: TGTGCCAGCAGCCAAAGCCATACGCAGTATTTT. This sequence encodes CASSQSHTQYF.